Listed below are T cell receptor beta chains from one sample, sequenced in a study of CD8+ T cells in alopecia areata. Method: immunoSEQ multiplex PCR; TCRdb's copy keeps in-frame clones and lacks some. The table includes around 160,000 clones, around 59% detected once. Sample: CD4+ T cells sorted from blood, taken at week 24, from a patient treated with tofacitinib. The receptors derive from a human donor with alopecia areata. The CDR3 runs from the conserved cysteine through the conserved F or W. The D gene is left open where the match is weak. Part of the rows lack a size; the others show once, few, many or a class for expanded clones.

clone size | J gene | V gene | D gene | CDR3 DNA | CDR3 protein
. | TRBJ1-3 | TRBV5-6 | . | TGTGCCAGCAGCTTAGAGGCAGCACTCAGCTCTGGAAACACCATATATTTT | CASSLEAALSSGNTIYF
. | TRBJ1-5 | TRBV27 | TRBD1 | TGTGCCAGCAGTTTAGGGACAGGGAGTCAGCCCCAGCATTTT | CASSLGTGSQPQHF
. | TRBJ2-5 | TRBV4-1 | TRBD2 | TGCGCCAGCAGACGGACTAGCGGGGGTGGAGAGACCCAGTACTTC | CASRRTSGGGETQYF
. | TRBJ2-5 | TRBV7-9 | TRBD2 | TGTGCCAGCAGCGCGGGACTAGCGGGGGGGCCTTACCAAGAGACCCAGTACTTC | CASSAGLAGGPYQETQYF
. | TRBJ2-7 | TRBV5-6 | . | TGTGCCAGCAGCTTATACTACGAGCAGTACTTC | CASSLYYEQYF
once | TRBJ1-2 | TRBV7-9 | . | TGTGCCAGCAGCTTAAACAGCCTTGGCTACACCTTC | CASSLNSLGYTF
few | TRBJ2-1 | TRBV2 | . | TGTGCCAGCAGCAACCCGGGTGGTGAGCAGTTCTTC | CASSNPGGEQFF
once | TRBJ2-6 | TRBV5-1 | TRBD1 | TGCGCCAGCAGCGTGGGACAGTCTGGGGCCAACGTCCTGACTTTC | CASSVGQSGANVLTF
. | TRBJ2-7 | TRBV5-1 | . | TGCGCCAGCAGCTACCTCTCGGGGACGGACGCCTACGAGCAGTACTTC | CASSYLSGTDAYEQYF
. | TRBJ1-5 | TRBV7-2 | . | TGTGCCAGCACCGCCGAGGGGATCGGCAATCAGCCCCAGCATTTT | CASTAEGIGNQPQHF
. | TRBJ2-7 | TRBV15 | . | TGTGCCACCAGCAGGACAGGTACCTACGAGCAGTACTTC | CATSRTGTYEQYF
. | TRBJ2-1 | TRBV2 | . | TGTGCCAGCAGTGAATACGATGAGCAGTTCTTC | CASSEYDEQFF
few | TRBJ2-1 | TRBV6-1 | TRBD1 | TGTGCCAGCAGTCCCCGGGACAGGGGGTACAATGAGCAGTTCTTC | CASSPRDRGYNEQFF
. | TRBJ2-1 | TRBV5-1 | TRBD2 | TGCGCCAGCAGGCGACAGCGGGGGACCTACAATGAGCAGTTCTTC | CASRRQRGTYNEQFF
few | TRBJ1-1 | TRBV6-1 | TRBD1 | TGTGCCAGCAGTGACGGACAGGCGAACACTGAAGCTTTCTTT | CASSDGQANTEAFF
. | TRBJ2-1 | TRBV7-7 | . | TGTGCCAGCAGTCCGGGGGGCCCTTTACCAGACTATGAGCAGTTCTTC | CASSPGGPLPDYEQFF
. | TRBJ2-7 | TRBV30 | . | TGTGCCTGGAGTGTATACGGATACTACGAGCAGTACTTC | CAWSVYGYYEQYF
few | TRBJ1-6 | TRBV30 | . | TGTGCCTGGAGTGGGGAGGGGCTCCTCCACTTT | CAWSGEGLLHF
few | TRBJ2-2 | TRBV30 | . | TGTGCCTGGAGTGTAAACCGGGGCGGGGAGCTGTTTTTT | CAWSVNRGGELFF
. | TRBJ2-5 | TRBV5-1 | . | TGCGCCAGCAGCTCCAGCACCACTAAGGAGACCCAGTACTTC | CASSSSTTKETQYF
once | TRBJ2-7 | TRBV29-1 | . | TGCAGCGTCCCGGTCGAGGGGTCCTCCTACGAGCAGTACTTC | CSVPVEGSSYEQYF
. | TRBJ1-2 | TRBV14 | . | TGTGCCAGCAGCCAAGATCCCACCCATCGGCCCGGTTTC | CASSQDPTHRPGF
. | TRBJ1-1 | TRBV4-1 | . | TGCGCCAGCAGCCGTGTCAAGACGAACACTGAAGCTTTCTTT | CASSRVKTNTEAFF
. | TRBJ2-1 | TRBV10-1 | TRBD2 | TGCGCCAGCAGTCGGAGCGGGGGGTCGTACAATGAGCAGTTCTTC | CASSRSGGSYNEQFF
few | TRBJ1-2 | TRBV4-1 | TRBD1 | TGCGCCAGCAGCCAAGATTCGGTGGACAGGTGGGGCTATGGCTACACCTTC | CASSQDSVDRWGYGYTF
. | TRBJ1-2 | TRBV6-6 | TRBD1 | TGTGCCAGCAGTTATTCTCCGGGACAGGGGTCTGGCTACACCTTC | CASSYSPGQGSGYTF
. | TRBJ1-2 | TRBV5-6 | . | TGTGCCAGCAGCTGGGTAGGGGCATGGGACTATGGCTACACCTTC | CASSWVGAWDYGYTF
. | TRBJ2-5 | TRBV7-2 | . | TGTGCCGGCCGACCGGGGTTGCAAGAGACCCAGTACTTC | CAGRPGLQETQYF
. | TRBJ2-1 | TRBV7-9 | . | TGTGCCAGCAGCGCAGGGACTTTTGATGAGCAGTTCTTC | CASSAGTFDEQFF
. | TRBJ1-2 | TRBV27 | . | TGTGCCAGCAGTCCTCCTGGGCCTAACGGGGGCTACACCTTC | CASSPPGPNGGYTF
. | TRBJ2-3 | TRBV11-2 | TRBD2 | TGTGCCAGCAGCTTGCGGACTAGCGCAGATACGCAGTATTTT | CASSLRTSADTQYF
. | TRBJ1-1 | TRBV10-3 | . | TGTGCCATCAGTGAAGGGGGAGGAAAAGCTTTCTTT | CAISEGGGKAFF
. | TRBJ2-1 | TRBV4-2 | TRBD1 | TGTGCCAGCAGCCAAGGGCGACAGGGGCCCTCCTCCTACAATGAGCAGTTCTTC | CASSQGRQGPSSYNEQFF
. | TRBJ1-6 | TRBV30 | . | TGTGCCTGGAGGGCGATGGGTGATTCACCCCTCCACTTT | CAWRAMGDSPLHF
. | TRBJ2-1 | TRBV30 | TRBD1 | TGTGCCTGGAAGGCAGGGGGCAATGAGCAGTTCTTC | CAWKAGGNEQFF
few | TRBJ1-1 | TRBV12-2 | . | TGTGCAAGTCGCTTAGGTAGGACGGACATGAACACTGAAGCTTTCTTT | CASRLGRTDMNTEAFF
. | TRBJ1-1 | TRBV7-2 | . | TGTGCCAGCAGCTTAGGTGTGGTCCTCACTGAAGCTTTCTTT | CASSLGVVLTEAFF
. | TRBJ2-7 | TRBV10-3 | . | TGTGCCATCAGTGGTGGTTACGAGCAGTACTTC | CAISGGYEQYF
few | TRBJ1-6 | TRBV5-6 | . | TGTGCCAGCAGCTTTTGGCGCGGTAATTCACCCCTCCACTTT | CASSFWRGNSPLHF
once | TRBJ2-5 | TRBV5-4 | TRBD2 | TGTGCCAGCAGCCCGCGGGGGGGCAGGGAGACCCAGTACTTC | CASSPRGGRETQYF
. | TRBJ2-3 | TRBV2 | . | TGTGCCAGCAGTCTAGCAGACAAGGGCACAGATACGCAGTATTTT | CASSLADKGTDTQYF
. | TRBJ1-1 | TRBV29-1 | . | TGCAGCGTTCACAAAAGACAGAGGAACTCTGAAGCTTTCTTT | CSVHKRQRNSEAFF
. | TRBJ2-5 | TRBV4-1 | . | TGCGCCAGCAGGAGAACGGGACAAGAGACCCAGTACTTC | CASRRTGQETQYF
once | TRBJ1-1 | TRBV9 | . | TGTGCCAGCAGCGTAAGAAGTACGAACACTGAAGCTTTCTTT | CASSVRSTNTEAFF
few | TRBJ2-6 | TRBV4-2 | . | TGTGCCAGCAGCACCGGAGTGGCGTCTGGGGCCAACGTCCTGACTTTC | CASSTGVASGANVLTF
few | TRBJ2-5 | TRBV9 | TRBD2 | TGTGCCAGCAGCTCCACATCTAGCGGAGAGACCCAGTACTTC | CASSSTSSGETQYF
. | TRBJ1-5 | TRBV27 | TRBD1 | TGTGCCACGTCCCGGGACAGAAATCAGCCCCAGCATTTT | CATSRDRNQPQHF
once | TRBJ2-7 | TRBV10-3 | . | TGTGCCATCATGGGCGATTTCGAGCAGTACTTC | CAIMGDFEQYF
few | TRBJ2-2 | TRBV27 | . | TGTGCCAGCAGTTTATCGTGGGACACCGGGGAGCTGTTTTTT | CASSLSWDTGELFF
few | TRBJ1-5 | TRBV2 | TRBD1 | TGTGCCAGCGCCGAGCGACAGGGCTATCAGCCCCAGCATTTT | CASAERQGYQPQHF
. | TRBJ2-5 | TRBV19 | TRBD2 | TGTGCCAGTAGTATGGGCGGGGGGGCCGGAGGAGAGACCCAGTACTTC | CASSMGGGAGGETQYF
few | TRBJ1-1 | TRBV18 | . | TGTGCCAGCTCACCACGGGAGGGTGAAGGGAACACTGAAGCTTTCTTT | CASSPREGEGNTEAFF
. | TRBJ2-3 | TRBV15 | . | TGTGCCACCAAGGGCCAGCGGCGAGACACAGATACGCAGTATTTT | CATKGQRRDTDTQYF
. | TRBJ2-4 | TRBV5-1 | . | TGCGCCAGCAGCCGACCTGACGCTGGCCAGTACTTC | CASSRPDAGQYF
. | TRBJ2-7 | TRBV27 | TRBD1 | TGTGCCAGCAGTTTACAGGGACAGGTTCCCTTTGGTTACGAGCAGTACTTC | CASSLQGQVPFGYEQYF
. | TRBJ2-3 | TRBV6-4 | . | TGTGCCAGCAGTGACTCGTGGACTGATACGCAGTATTTT | CASSDSWTDTQYF
. | TRBJ2-7 | TRBV2 | . | TGTGCCAGCAGTCAGGGTACCTACGAGCAGTACTTC | CASSQGTYEQYF
few | TRBJ2-3 | TRBV19 | TRBD2 | TGTGCCAGTAGTATAACAGCGGGGTCGGCAGATACGCAGTATTTT | CASSITAGSADTQYF
. | TRBJ2-3 | TRBV11-2 | TRBD2 | TGTGCCAGCAGCTTAACGGGGGGACGGCCCACAGATACGCAGTATTTT | CASSLTGGRPTDTQYF
few | TRBJ2-4 | TRBV19 | . | TGTGCCAGTAGTATTGAGGGTAGGGTGAACATTCAGTACTTC | CASSIEGRVNIQYF